This is a list of T cell receptor beta chains from one sample in a study of T-cell reconstitution after alpha-beta-depleted transplantation in children. TCRdb reprocessed the PCR reads via MiXCR and lists one record per CDR3 protein. The repertoire holds approximately 110,000 distinct CDR3 sequences, with roughly 23% as singletons. Source: PBMCs, mostly from graft donor cells, taken 180 days after TCRalphabeta/CD19-depleted stem cell transplant. The receptors come from a male patient between 2 and 10 years old who had a stem cell transplant for chronic granulomatous disease, so the T cells may come from the graft donor. Both conserved end residues are part of each CDR3. Each record gives: CDR3 protein, CDR3 DNA, V gene, J gene, D gene, clone size. The D gene is left open where the match is weak. Not every row has a clone size; where given, it reads once, few, many or a size class.

CDR3aa: CASNSGGLARVDTQYF
CDR3nt: TGTGCCAGCAACTCCGGCGGACTAGCGAGGGTAGATACGCAGTATTTT
v_gene: TRBV6-1
j_gene: TRBJ2-3
d_gene: TRBD2
abundance: .

CDR3aa: CASSLAVGSGANVLTF
CDR3nt: TGTGCCAGCAGTTTAGCGGTAGGGTCCGGGGCCAACGTCCTGACTTTC
v_gene: TRBV12-3/TRBV12-4
j_gene: TRBJ2-6
d_gene: .
abundance: .

CDR3aa: CAWSVNLASRVGKLFF
CDR3nt: TGTGCCTGGAGTGTTAATTTGGCGTCGAGGGTGGGAAAACTGTTTTTT
v_gene: TRBV30
j_gene: TRBJ1-4
d_gene: .
abundance: few

CDR3aa: CATSRDRVGRELFF
CDR3nt: TGTGCCACCAGCAGAGATCGGGTGGGAAGGGAGCTGTTTTTT
v_gene: TRBV15
j_gene: TRBJ2-2
d_gene: .
abundance: .

CDR3aa: CASSQQVEANEKLFF
CDR3nt: TGTGCCAGCAGCCAACAGGTTGAGGCTAATGAAAAACTGTTTTTT
v_gene: TRBV16
j_gene: TRBJ1-4
d_gene: .
abundance: many

CDR3aa: CASSLAGTGPYQETQYF
CDR3nt: TGCGCCAGCAGCTTGGCGGGGACAGGACCGTACCAAGAGACCCAGTACTTC
v_gene: TRBV5-1
j_gene: TRBJ2-5
d_gene: TRBD1
abundance: .

CDR3aa: CSARDPAGRYEQYF
CDR3nt: TGCAGTGCTAGAGATCCAGCGGGAAGATACGAGCAGTACTTC
v_gene: TRBV20-1
j_gene: TRBJ2-7
d_gene: TRBD2
abundance: many

CDR3aa: CASSLFDRGPYEQYF
CDR3nt: TGTGCCAGCAGCTTGTTTGACAGGGGGCCGTACGAGCAGTACTTC
v_gene: TRBV5-6
j_gene: TRBJ2-7
d_gene: TRBD1
abundance: .

CDR3aa: CASSLAGGYATQYF
CDR3nt: TGTGCCAGCAGCTTAGCGGGGGGTTATGCGACCCAGTACTTC
v_gene: TRBV7-6
j_gene: TRBJ2-5
d_gene: .
abundance: few

CDR3aa: CASSLKGLPQHF
CDR3nt: TGTGCCAGCAGTCTTAAGGGTCTGCCCCAGCATTTT
v_gene: TRBV12-3/TRBV12-4
j_gene: TRBJ1-5
d_gene: .
abundance: many

CDR3aa: CASSYSGAHEQFF
CDR3nt: TGTGCCAGCAGTTACTCGGGCGCCCATGAGCAGTTCTTC
v_gene: TRBV6-5
j_gene: TRBJ2-1
d_gene: .
abundance: many

CDR3aa: CASSTPLEGNTEAFF
CDR3nt: TGTGCCAGCAGCACCCCTCTGGAGGGGAACACTGAAGCTTTCTTT
v_gene: TRBV6-2/TRBV6-3
j_gene: TRBJ1-1
d_gene: .
abundance: many

CDR3aa: CASSPGAPNSYEQYF
CDR3nt: TGCGCCAGCAGCCCTGGTGCTCCCAATTCCTACGAGCAGTACTTC
v_gene: TRBV5-1
j_gene: TRBJ2-7
d_gene: .
abundance: once

CDR3aa: CSARGRAGGTEAEAFF
CDR3nt: TGCAGTGCTAGAGGAAGGGCAGGGGGTACGGAGGCTGAAGCTTTCTTT
v_gene: TRBV20-1
j_gene: TRBJ1-1
d_gene: TRBD1
abundance: few

CDR3aa: CASSLAKGQGIYDKQYF
CDR3nt: TGCGCCAGCAGCTTGGCGAAGGGACAGGGCATCTACGATAAGCAGTACTTC
v_gene: TRBV5-1
j_gene: TRBJ2-7
d_gene: TRBD1
abundance: .

CDR3aa: CASSLETPNTEAFF
CDR3nt: TGTGCCAGCAGTCTCGAGACCCCGAACACTGAAGCTTTCTTT
v_gene: TRBV12-3/TRBV12-4
j_gene: TRBJ1-1
d_gene: .
abundance: many

CDR3aa: CASSLSRGSDEQYF
CDR3nt: TGTGCCAGCAGCTTAAGCCGGGGATCGGACGAGCAGTACTTC
v_gene: TRBV7-6
j_gene: TRBJ2-7
d_gene: .
abundance: few

CDR3aa: CSAITGGLGYTF
CDR3nt: TGCAGTGCTATCACAGGGGGCCTTGGCTACACCTTC
v_gene: TRBV20-1
j_gene: TRBJ1-2
d_gene: TRBD1
abundance: .

CDR3aa: CSASALKNIQYF
CDR3nt: TGCAGTGCTAGCGCCCTTAAGAACATTCAGTACTTC
v_gene: TRBV20-1
j_gene: TRBJ2-4
d_gene: .
abundance: .

CDR3aa: CSVRTTGTGNEQFF
CDR3nt: TGCAGCGTTCGGACCACAGGGACGGGGAATGAGCAGTTCTTC
v_gene: TRBV29-1
j_gene: TRBJ2-1
d_gene: .
abundance: few

CDR3aa: CASSLALREGNQPQHF
CDR3nt: TGTGCCAGCAGTTTAGCGCTCAGGGAGGGCAATCAGCCCCAGCATTTT
v_gene: TRBV12-3/TRBV12-4
j_gene: TRBJ1-5
d_gene: .
abundance: .

CDR3aa: CASSPHTEQYF
CDR3nt: TGTGCCAGCTCACCACATACTGAGCAGTACTTC
v_gene: TRBV18
j_gene: TRBJ2-7
d_gene: .
abundance: .

CDR3aa: CSAQLVPPPGKTEAFF
CDR3nt: TGCAGTGCTCAACTGGTCCCCCCCCCGGGGAAAACTGAAGCTTTCTTT
v_gene: TRBV20-1
j_gene: TRBJ1-1
d_gene: .
abundance: .

CDR3aa: CSARRTGGADSNQPQHF
CDR3nt: TGCAGTGCTAGACGGACAGGGGGCGCTGATAGCAATCAGCCCCAGCATTTT
v_gene: TRBV20-1
j_gene: TRBJ1-5
d_gene: TRBD1
abundance: few

CDR3aa: CSARELAGDTGELFF
CDR3nt: TGCAGTGCTAGAGAGCTAGCGGGAGACACCGGGGAGCTGTTTTTT
v_gene: TRBV20-1
j_gene: TRBJ2-2
d_gene: TRBD2
abundance: many

CDR3aa: CASSPVGKWGNEKLFF
CDR3nt: TGTGCCAGCAGCCCGGTGGGGAAGTGGGGTAATGAAAAACTGTTTTTT
v_gene: TRBV12-3/TRBV12-4
j_gene: TRBJ1-4
d_gene: .
abundance: .

CDR3aa: CAISELLAGGVSYNEQFF
CDR3nt: TGTGCCATCAGTGAGTTACTAGCGGGAGGGGTATCCTACAATGAGCAGTTCTTC
v_gene: TRBV10-3
j_gene: TRBJ2-1
d_gene: TRBD2
abundance: many

CDR3aa: CSARFTTGTHSLDTQYF
CDR3nt: TGCAGTGCTAGGTTTACTACCGGGACTCATTCCCTAGATACGCAGTATTTT
v_gene: TRBV20-1
j_gene: TRBJ2-3
d_gene: .
abundance: .

CDR3aa: CASSGNRGSPLHF
CDR3nt: TGTGCCAGCAGCGGCAACAGGGGGTCACCCCTCCACTTT
v_gene: TRBV9
j_gene: TRBJ1-6
d_gene: TRBD1
abundance: few

CDR3aa: CSVEVGRGDEQYF
CDR3nt: TGCAGCGTTGAAGTCGGCCGAGGCGACGAGCAGTACTTC
v_gene: TRBV29-1
j_gene: TRBJ2-7
d_gene: .
abundance: .

CDR3aa: CASSLSWGTYGYTF
CDR3nt: TGTGCCAGCAGTTTATCTTGGGGGACCTATGGCTACACCTTC
v_gene: TRBV27
j_gene: TRBJ1-2
d_gene: .
abundance: few

CDR3aa: CSARLGTGSGYTF
CDR3nt: TGCAGTGCTAGGCTTGGGACAGGGTCTGGCTACACCTTC
v_gene: TRBV20-1
j_gene: TRBJ1-2
d_gene: TRBD1
abundance: .

CDR3aa: CASLPVEYNEQFF
CDR3nt: TGTGCCAGCCTCCCCGTCGAATACAATGAGCAGTTCTTC
v_gene: TRBV6-1
j_gene: TRBJ2-1
d_gene: .
abundance: .

CDR3aa: CASSLGSLGEQYF
CDR3nt: TGCGCCAGCAGCTTGGGAAGCTTAGGCGAGCAGTACTTC
v_gene: TRBV5-1
j_gene: TRBJ2-7
d_gene: .
abundance: many

CDR3aa: CASSLDGARSYEQYF
CDR3nt: TGCGCCAGCAGCTTAGACGGTGCCCGTTCCTACGAGCAGTACTTC
v_gene: TRBV5-1
j_gene: TRBJ2-7
d_gene: .
abundance: many

CDR3aa: CASSFGISGNTIYF
CDR3nt: TGTGCCAGCAGTTTCGGAATCTCTGGAAACACCATATATTTT
v_gene: TRBV12-3/TRBV12-4
j_gene: TRBJ1-3
d_gene: .
abundance: few

CDR3aa: CSVEGGRAEETQYF
CDR3nt: TGCAGCGTTGAAGGGGGACGGGCTGAAGAGACCCAGTACTTC
v_gene: TRBV29-1
j_gene: TRBJ2-5
d_gene: .
abundance: many

CDR3aa: CASSNPGYEQFF
CDR3nt: TGTGCCAGCAGTAACCCGGGCTATGAGCAGTTCTTC
v_gene: TRBV28
j_gene: TRBJ2-1
d_gene: .
abundance: .

CDR3aa: CASSLVQGAAFF
CDR3nt: TGTGCCAGCAGTTTAGTACAGGGGGCTGCTTTCTTT
v_gene: TRBV12-3/TRBV12-4
j_gene: TRBJ1-1
d_gene: TRBD1
abundance: few

CDR3aa: CASSFGGRGTEAFF
CDR3nt: TGTGCCAGCAGTTTCGGGGGGCGAGGCACTGAAGCTTTCTTT
v_gene: TRBV27
j_gene: TRBJ1-1
d_gene: .
abundance: .

CDR3aa: CASSYVGNWNSPLHF
CDR3nt: TGTGCCAGCAGTTACGTGGGAAATTGGAATTCACCCCTCCACTTT
v_gene: TRBV6-5
j_gene: TRBJ1-6
d_gene: .
abundance: few

CDR3aa: CASSFPTPSSYEQYF
CDR3nt: TGTGCCAGCAGTTTCCCAACACCCAGCTCCTACGAGCAGTACTTC
v_gene: TRBV28
j_gene: TRBJ2-7
d_gene: .
abundance: many

CDR3aa: CATSLNRRGGDTQYF
CDR3nt: TGTGCCACCAGCTTAAACCGACGTGGGGGAGATACGCAGTATTTT
v_gene: TRBV15
j_gene: TRBJ2-3
d_gene: .
abundance: many

CDR3aa: CASSKPSTGVETQYF
CDR3nt: TGTGCCAGCAGTAAACCCTCGACAGGGGTGGAGACCCAGTACTTC
v_gene: TRBV6-1
j_gene: TRBJ2-5
d_gene: TRBD1
abundance: .

CDR3aa: CASSHGTAKETQYF
CDR3nt: TGTGCCAGCAGCCACGGGACAGCTAAAGAGACCCAGTACTTC
v_gene: TRBV3-1
j_gene: TRBJ2-5
d_gene: TRBD1
abundance: .

CDR3aa: CSASVRVSYNEQFF
CDR3nt: TGCAGTGCTAGCGTGCGGGTCTCCTACAATGAGCAGTTCTTC
v_gene: TRBV20-1
j_gene: TRBJ2-1
d_gene: .
abundance: many

CDR3aa: CSTSRVTLLDTQYF
CDR3nt: TGCAGTACCAGCAGGGTTACATTATTGGATACGCAGTATTTT
v_gene: TRBV20-1
j_gene: TRBJ2-3
d_gene: .
abundance: .

CDR3aa: CASAHGTSYGYTF
CDR3nt: TGTGCTAGTGCCCACGGCACGAGCTATGGCTACACCTTC
v_gene: TRBV12-5
j_gene: TRBJ1-2
d_gene: .
abundance: .

CDR3aa: CSAPRLAVYEQYF
CDR3nt: TGCAGTGCCCCTCGACTAGCGGTGTACGAGCAGTACTTC
v_gene: TRBV20-1
j_gene: TRBJ2-7
d_gene: TRBD2
abundance: many

CDR3aa: CASSLTGTEYSYNSPLHF
CDR3nt: TGCGCCAGCAGCTTGACGGGGACGGAATACTCCTATAATTCACCCCTCCACTTT
v_gene: TRBV5-1
j_gene: TRBJ1-6
d_gene: .
abundance: many

CDR3aa: CASSYSQGGRTEAFF
CDR3nt: TGTGCCAGCAGTTACTCTCAGGGAGGACGCACTGAAGCTTTCTTT
v_gene: TRBV6-5
j_gene: TRBJ1-1
d_gene: .
abundance: .

CDR3aa: CASSPGTSGNYNEQFF
CDR3nt: TGCGCCAGCAGCCCAGGGACTAGCGGGAATTACAATGAGCAGTTCTTC
v_gene: TRBV5-1
j_gene: TRBJ2-1
d_gene: TRBD2
abundance: .